This is a list of T cell receptor beta chains from one sample in a study of post-analysis software for immune sequencing data. TCRdb re-called the PCR reads through MiXCR, storing one row per CDR3 protein. The profile shows a few hundred thousand distinct CDR3 sequences, roughly 45% of them singletons. The sequenced material came from blood. These receptors all stem from a girl aged 10 to 17 with multiple sclerosis. Both conserved end residues are part of each CDR3. The D gene is left open where the match is weak. Clone size is shown for a subset of rows, as once, few, many or a class of expanded clone.

J | V | D | size | CDR3 | DNA
TRBJ1-5 | TRBV3-1 | - | - | CASSPQRNQPQHF | TGTGCCAGCAGCCCTCAACGAAATCAGCCCCAGCATTTT
TRBJ2-7 | TRBV5-1 | - | - | CASSLGAGALYEQYF | TGCGCCAGCAGCTTGGGGGCGGGGGCGCTTTACGAGCAGTACTTC
TRBJ2-7 | TRBV29-1 | - | - | CSVEVGTGTYEQYF | TGCAGCGTTGAAGTGGGGACGGGGACCTACGAGCAGTACTTC
TRBJ1-4 | TRBV5-1 | TRBD1 | - | CASSLAGTDPEKLFF | TGCGCCAGCAGCTTGGCGGGGACAGACCCCGAAAAACTGTTTTTT
TRBJ1-6 | TRBV5-1 | TRBD1 | - | CASSRDRLNSPLHF | TGCGCCAGCAGCCGGGACAGACTAAATTCACCCCTCCACTTT
TRBJ2-2 | TRBV20-1 | TRBD1 | - | CSARDLGTVTGELFF | TGCAGTGCTAGAGATCTAGGGACAGTCACCGGGGAGCTGTTTTTT
TRBJ2-7 | TRBV10-3 | TRBD2 | - | CAISRTSGSSYEQYF | TGTGCCATCAGCCGGACTAGCGGGAGCTCCTACGAGCAGTACTTC
TRBJ2-6 | TRBV18 | - | - | CASSRAGQRISGANVLTF | TGTGCCAGCTCACGTGCGGGACAGCGGATCTCTGGGGCCAACGTCCTGACTTTC
TRBJ2-4 | TRBV7-2 | TRBD1 | - | CASRPAHRGGRKNIQYF | TGTGCCAGCAGACCTGCTCACAGGGGCGGCCGTAAAAACATTCAGTACTTC
TRBJ2-5 | TRBV24-1 | TRBD1 | - | CATSGLDREQETQYF | TGTGCCACCAGTGGGTTGGACAGGGAACAAGAGACCCAGTACTTC
TRBJ2-4 | TRBV4-1 | TRBD1 | once | CASSLGQGRGVAKNIQYF | TGCGCCAGCAGCCTAGGACAGGGGCGTGGGGTAGCCAAAAACATTCAGTACTTC
TRBJ2-1 | TRBV9 | TRBD1 | few | CASSVGDSGGYNEQFF | TGTGCCAGCAGCGTAGGGGACAGCGGAGGTTACAATGAGCAGTTCTTC
TRBJ1-1 | TRBV4-1 | - | - | CASSPTPRLNTEAFF | TGCGCCAGCAGCCCCACCCCCAGATTGAACACTGAAGCTTTCTTT
TRBJ2-7 | TRBV3-1 | TRBD2 | once | CASSRSSREGYEQYF | TGTGCCAGCAGCCGGTCCTCGCGGGAGGGCTACGAGCAGTACTTC
TRBJ2-1 | TRBV4-2 | - | - | CASSPNLIGGYNEQFF | TGTGCCAGCAGCCCCAACCTAATTGGGGGATACAATGAGCAGTTCTTC
TRBJ2-5 | TRBV29-1 | - | few | CSVVGAPYQETQYF | TGCAGCGTTGTGGGGGCGCCGTACCAAGAGACCCAGTACTTC
TRBJ2-4 | TRBV10-3 | - | - | CAISVSGPEKNIQYF | TGTGCCATCAGTGTGTCGGGTCCCGAAAAAAACATTCAGTACTTC
TRBJ2-5 | TRBV24-1 | - | - | CATSETRHPQETQYF | TGTGCCACCAGTGAAACAAGACACCCCCAAGAGACCCAGTACTTC
TRBJ2-7 | TRBV20-1 | TRBD2 | - | CSASRREEAGEQYF | TGCAGTGCTAGTAGGCGGGAGGAAGCAGGCGAGCAGTACTTC
TRBJ2-1 | TRBV3-1 | - | - | CASSQAGFGDNEQFF | TGTGCCAGCAGCCAAGCGGGCTTCGGGGACAATGAGCAGTTCTTC
TRBJ2-3 | TRBV15 | TRBD2 | - | CATSREGGSATDTQYF | TGTGCCACCAGCAGAGAAGGCGGGAGCGCCACAGATACGCAGTATTTT
TRBJ2-3 | TRBV6-1 | TRBD2 | few | CASRADSGRYTDTQYF | TGTGCCAGCCGCGCGGATAGCGGGAGATACACAGATACGCAGTATTTT
TRBJ1-2 | TRBV5-4 | TRBD1 | few | CASSRPGTGEFLNYGYTF | TGTGCCAGCAGCCGTCCCGGGACAGGGGAGTTTTTGAACTATGGCTACACCTTC
TRBJ2-1 | TRBV7-9 | TRBD2 | once | CTSGIPERAGGSNEQFF | TGTACCAGCGGAATCCCGGAACGAGCGGGGGGGAGTAATGAGCAGTTCTTC
TRBJ2-7 | TRBV3-1 | TRBD2 | - | CASSHTLRGDYEQYF | TGTGCCAGCAGCCACACCCTGCGGGGGGACTACGAGCAGTACTTC
TRBJ1-3 | TRBV29-1 | - | - | CSADTMGSGNTIYF | TGCAGCGCCGACACGATGGGGTCTGGAAACACCATATATTTT
TRBJ1-1 | TRBV15 | - | - | CATSGDKNTEAFF | TGTGCCACCAGCGGCGACAAGAACACTGAAGCTTTCTTT
TRBJ2-1 | TRBV28 | - | - | CASSPANLGNQETQFF | TGTGCCAGCAGTCCAGCTAACCTAGGCAATCAAGAGACCCAGTTCTTC
TRBJ2-4 | TRBV7-9 | - | few | CASSLPTGGKNIQYF | TGTGCCAGCAGCTTACCCACGGGTGGCAAAAACATTCAGTACTTC
TRBJ2-5 | TRBV7-7 | TRBD2 | few | CASSAGLAGGTQETQYF | TGTGCTAGCAGCGCGGGACTAGCGGGAGGGACCCAAGAGACCCAGTACTTC
TRBJ2-7 | TRBV20-1 | - | - | CSADTDGYEQYF | TGCAGTGCTGATACTGACGGATACGAGCAGTACTTC
TRBJ1-2 | TRBV3-1 | TRBD1 | once | CASSQPGQGGIDGYTF | TGTGCCAGCAGCCAACCTGGACAGGGCGGAATTGATGGCTACACCTTC
TRBJ2-5 | TRBV20-1 | - | - | CSASDPGAQYF | TGCAGTGCTAGCGACCCTGGCGCTCAGTACTTC
TRBJ2-3 | TRBV15 | - | - | CATSREALAGTDTQYF | TGTGCCACCAGCAGAGAGGCCCTTGCGGGCACAGATACGCAGTATTTT
TRBJ2-1 | TRBV4-1 | - | - | CASSQDYVRGGEQFF | TGCGCCAGCAGCCAAGACTATGTCCGCGGGGGCGAGCAGTTCTTC
TRBJ2-7 | TRBV12-3/TRBV12-4 | - | - | CASSHVTYEQYF | TGTGCCAGCAGTCACGTCACCTACGAGCAGTACTTC
TRBJ1-2 | TRBV3-1 | - | few | CASSQRSGDGGYTF | TGTGCCAGCAGCCAAAGGTCGGGGGATGGGGGCTACACCTTC
TRBJ2-5 | TRBV20-1 | TRBD2 | - | CSARDPWTSRTQYF | TGCAGTGCTAGAGATCCCTGGACTAGTCGGACCCAGTACTTC